The present TCR beta chain was sequenced within a study of blood T cell repertoires in COVID-19. Here immunoSEQ multiplex PCR was the method, and the copy in TCRdb shows in-frame clones only, minus some. The table lists under 500,000 clones, approximately 90% of them singletons. The CDR3 extends over 14 amino acids. Germline values: CDR1 WSHSY, CDR2 SAAADI. With 6 bases clipped from V and 4 bases from J, the junction kept 7 bases outside the gene matches. The source of this sequence is a man younger than 45 who had recovered from COVID-19. The specimen sequenced was PBMCs or T cells enriched from blood (not recorded which). The rearrangement uses TRBV10-2 and TRBJ2-7, with TRBD2 matching 9 bases. In nucleotides, the CDR3 is TGCGCCAGCAGGGCCTTGAGCGGGAGGTACGAGCAGTACTTC. Translated, it gives CASRALSGRYEQYF.